The clone carrying this T cell receptor (beta chain) was counted ten times or more. Its antigen remains unidentified. J gave up 8 bases and V 0 bases, and 8 bases lay outside the gene matches. The germline V gene encodes CDR1 SGHRS and CDR2 YFSETQ. There are 16 residues in the CDR3. For the library, individual cDNA molecules each received unique molecular identifiers. MiXCR was run by TCRdb on the RACE reads, yielding one entry per CDR3 protein. The sample has under 50,000 distinct CDR3 sequences; about 4% are singletons. The record originates from a study of human T cells and chemical hapten exposure. Study-wide background: It was small differences in pooled library volume that mainly caused per-sample TCR yields to vary. Points from the study as a whole: TCRs exceeding a frequency of 1 in 1000 stayed unchanged under DPC sensitization.

The sample's time point: healthy volunteer bleed at 6 weeks. The authors' total RNA extraction used unfractionated whole blood. The sequenced sample was whole blood. The chain is built from TRBV5-1 and TRBJ1-6; 7 bases agree with TRBD1. The source of this sequence is a human donor in good health. Some clones in this sample may be carry-over from other donors' samples. CDR3: CASSLEAGGAYSPLHF. CDR3 coding DNA: TGCGCCAGCAGCTTGGAGGCAGGGGGTGCGTATTCACCCCTCCACTTT. Full variable domain (remainder filled in from reference TRBV5-1 and TRBJ1-6): KAGVTQTPRYLIKTRGQQVTLSCSPISGHRSVSWYQQTPGQGLQFLFEYFSETQRNKGNFPGRFSGRQFSNSRSEMNVSTLELGDSALYLCASSLEAGGAYSPLHFGNGTRLTVT.